Sequencing of this T cell receptor (beta chain) was carried out in a study of blood T cell repertoires in COVID-19. The overall study: Researchers got acute and convalescent COVID-19 samples from the United States, Italy and Spain. From T cells, B-cell-depleted T cells, or PBMCs came the material, which was cDNA or gDNA.

Authors' processing steps: The assay estimated nucleated cells by amplifying reference gene primers. Produced via immunoSEQ multiplex PCR; TCRdb's table is partial and in-frame only. For V, J and clone size, that table is used; D and trimming come from the DNA. The data show fewer than 110,000 clones, about 87% seen once. The V gene end was trimmed by 1 base and the J gene end by 1 base; junction bases not matched to a gene: 1. The CDR3 extends over 16 amino acids. The germline V gene encodes CDR1 SEHNR and CDR2 FQNEAQ (reference sequence). V is TRBV7-9 and J is TRBJ2-2, with 9 positions matching TRBD1. The sequencing input was peripheral blood. The sequence was collected from a woman younger than 45 with acute or convalescent COVID-19. The CDR3 region is CASSLEGQGNTGELFF. The CDR3 DNA is TGTGCCAGCAGCTTAGAGGGACAGGGGAACACCGGGGAGCTGTTTTTT.